This T cell receptor beta chain comes out of a study of cytomegalovirus exposure and HLA in healthy donors (TCRdb year 2017). Concerning the study at large: An earlier analysis of 550 to 700 of the donors reported approximately 270 Gb of sequence data and some 120 million unique TCR beta sequences from 190 million or so T cells. HLA typing included class I and class II loci at four-digit resolution. Donor age, sex, ethnicity and CMV serostatus were compiled together with the repertoire data. The study aimed to test whether cataloging public T cell receptors could reveal signatures of past pathogen exposure. The number of donors typed differed by locus, with roughly 629-640 for A, B, C, DRB1 and DQB1, roughly 520 for DQA1, about 610 for DPA1, and 400 to 490 for DPB1. The study used immunosequencing to profile the T cell repertoires of 666 subjects and linked those repertoires to cytomegalovirus serostatus. Five DR-DQ haplotypes were treated as single units for association and clustering because of strong linkage in the cohort. To predict cytomegalovirus infection status, the study combined high-throughput TCR immunosequencing, statistical association of individual TCRs with disease status, and machine learning. Every repertoire in the discovery cohort had been generated on one and the same sequencing platform. Besides the first cohort of approximately 710 subjects, a separate validation cohort made up of 90 to 150 different subjects was used. Across some 400 genotyped donors of the cohort, an average of roughly 250,000 unique TCR beta nucleotide sequences per donor were sequenced, and roughly 18% of those sequences were non-productive. In a later genetic analysis, genome-wide SNP genotypes for about three fifths of the roughly 670 donors were used, and that subset was treated as a discovery cohort. Of the 300 to 500 genotyped donors, less than 85% were placed in the genetic ancestry cluster associated with self-reported Caucasian donors. Rather than drawing on any new phenotypic data, the later analysis identified candidate immune exposures from TCR beta sequences and the way those sequences occurred across donors. An early release covering 500 to 750 HLA-typed donors comprised about 320 gigabases of sequencing data and 85 million or so unique TCR sequences. To study patterns of TCR occurrence, a later analysis re-analyzed previously published TCR beta repertoires from hundreds of donors and added high-resolution HLA genotyping. An earlier analysis of about 600 of the donors used high-throughput TCR beta sequencing to judge whether each TCR beta V gene segment behaved as functional or pseudogenic. The paper as a whole reports these results and caveats: The presence/absence analyses assumed that sequencing depth was roughly uniform across donors, and that assumption may not be true. A cluster of highly shared sequence variants was judged likely to represent a technical artifact of the sequencing pipeline. Because counts were too low, about 15 rarely observed V segments, including chromosome 9 orphons, were left out of the earlier analysis of about 500 of the donors. Because HLA typing was missing for some donors at each locus, association tests included only the typed subset. According to a later analysis, most CMV-associated TCR beta chains appeared to be HLA-restricted, and the HLA associations seemed to be driven largely by CMV exposure. According to a later genetic analysis, donors in an Asian-associated ancestry cluster had fewer N-insertions in productive TCRs than the approximately 670-donor mean. A total of roughly 160 TCR beta chains were listed by the study as associated with cytomegalovirus. According to a later analysis, parvovirus B19, influenza, CMV and Epstein-Barr virus appeared linked to several top co-occurrence clusters. According to a later analysis, TCR association rates differed among HLA loci, with DRB1 alleles showing the most associated TCRs and HLA-C alleles showing the fewest. In a later analysis, HLA-associated TCR beta chains were found to be more clonally expanded and to have lower generation probabilities than equally common non-associated chains. According to the authors, the approach could potentially be generalized to other disease states and immunological phenotypes. Only TCR beta chains were sequenced in this cohort, and the absence of alpha or paired-chain data limited detectable features. Broadly in line with IMGT annotations, most TCR beta V segments showed up in productive rearrangements about 87% or about 30% of the time in an earlier analysis of several hundred of the donors. A further reported finding was that TCR beta sequences accurately predicted the HLA-A and HLA-B alleles for most subjects in the first cohort. Specific HLA alleles were associated with more than 15,000 TCR beta sequences at a false discovery rate of 0.05 in a later analysis. In vitro tests confirmed that a few of the cytomegalovirus-associated TCR beta chains recognize cytomegalovirus antigens. For the cohort, immune exposure information was limited to CMV serostatus. Correlated functional status among segregating V segments might be attributable to linkage disequilibrium, but an unknown experimental factor could not be ruled out. When HLA alleles, especially DR and DQ, strongly co-occurred, attributing TCR associations to individual alleles was difficult. An association between a missense DCLRE1C variant and V-gene and J-gene trimming of TCR beta chains was found in a later genetic analysis and replicated in an independent cohort. Across donors, most TCR sequences were observed very rarely, whereas some public TCRs were present in many individuals. Because the 87-base-pair reads could not distinguish some IMGT-functional V segments, including TRBV6-2 and TRBV6-3, those segments were excluded. Cytomegalovirus status was reported to be diagnosed by the classifier with high specificity and sensitivity in both the original and validation cohorts.

The CDR3, from cysteine to phenylalanine, totals 17 residues. CDR3 DNA only is kept here, 51 bases in frame from base 1. The germline V gene (reference sequence) yields LNHDA for CDR1 and SQIVND for CDR2. About this clone itself: Its binding antigen is unknown. Germline and junction disagree at one end, which may indicate a read error.

The cohort comprised approximately 700 healthy bone marrow donors. Cohort members were all nominally healthy when sampled, although unrecorded immune exposures were likely present. The donor tested CMV seronegative, placing the donor among the roughly 350 seronegative members of the cohort. Every donor gave a peripheral blood sample, and the peripheral blood mononuclear cells from that sample were used for TCR beta sequencing. Genomic DNA was extracted from the blood cell samples with the Qiagen DNeasy Blood Extraction Kit. Libraries were prepared through the immunoSEQ multiplex PCR assay. For the multiplex PCR, a mixture combining 60 forward primers for TCR Vbeta segments and 13 reverse primers for TCR Jbeta segments was used. The CDR3 region of rearranged TCR beta genes was amplified from genomic DNA with a multiplex PCR assay. The amplified TCR beta libraries were sequenced on the Illumina HiSeq System as 87-base-pair reads. The authors processed their data as follows. In a later analysis, about 80 million unique TCR beta chains were counted across the 666 repertoires, and roughly 11 million of these chains were shared by at least two donors. Raw reads were error-corrected and collapsed into unique sequences with a nearest-neighbor algorithm that merged closely related sequences to remove PCR and sequencing errors. V, D and J gene segments were assigned by aligning CDR3 sequences to IMGT reference sequences. For a sequence to be retained, a match of at least six nucleotides to both a V gene segment and a J gene segment was required. Rearrangements were called productive when the CDR3 lacked stop codons and stayed in frame with V and J; all others were non-productive. CDR3 was defined by IMGT convention, running from the second conserved V-encoded cysteine to the conserved J-encoded phenylalanine. Sequences without an unambiguous match to a single V gene segment were excluded from the earlier analysis of approximately 600 of the donors. In an earlier analysis of 587 of the donors, V segments were called functional above 56.7% productive rearrangements and were called segregating when the between-donor standard deviation exceeded 5%. To diagnose cytomegalovirus status from the catalog of TCR beta chain sequences, a statistical classification framework was built. In a later analysis, V and J genes were assigned by comparing TCR nucleotide sequences against IMGT/GENE-DB human TR gene sequences. In a later analysis, CDR3 sequences and most-parsimonious VDJ recombination scenarios were assigned using the TCRdist pipeline. In a later analysis, each TCR beta chain was defined by its CDR3 amino acid sequence together with its V-gene family, and reads lacking a unique V-gene family were excluded. In a later analysis, a few hundred highly shared, low-generation-probability nucleotide sequences were removed to address suspected cross-contamination and a sequencing artifact. In a later analysis, a clonal expansion index for each public chain was calculated from normalized within-repertoire ranks of inferred template counts. Generation probabilities in a later analysis came from a VDJ recombination model fitted to out-of-frame rearrangements, and those results were checked against IGoR. Hypergeometric tests were used in a later analysis to score TCR-TCR, TCR-HLA and TCR-CMV co-occurrence, with a repertoire-size bias correction applied to the TCR pairs. In a later analysis, false discovery rates were estimated by permuting HLA or CMV assignments 20 times. In a later analysis, co-occurring TCRs were grouped with DBSCAN, and TCRdist sequence similarity was added when clustering was performed within HLA-allele-positive subsets. Repertoires with fewer than 30,000 or more than 120,000 public chains were left out of co-occurrence clustering, as were about 5 repertoires with anomalous nucleotide sharing. TCRdb mirrors the immuneACCESS table, restricted to in-frame sequences. Some clones are absent from its copies; in checked studies, under half trace to an unresolved V gene, and the reason for the others is unknown. For V, J and clone size, that table is used; D and trimming come from the DNA. The sample has about 220,000 clones on record, approximately 70% of them singletons. Jointly, the top ten make up approximately 1.9% of the sample.

The sequenced material came from PBMCs. This sequence uses TRBV19 and TRBJ2-7; 12 central bases correspond to TRBD1. The receptor comes from a woman in her 30s in good health and CMV-seronegative. Read as DNA, the sequence is TGTGACAGTAGTATTAAAGGGACAGGGGGCTTAGGCAACGAGCAGTACTTC. Its protein product is CDSSIKGTGGLGNEQYF. Supplemented by the reference TRBV19 and TRBJ2-7 proteins around the CDR3, the complete variable domain is DGGITQSPKYLFRKEGQNVTLSCEQNLNHDAMYWYRQDPGQGLRLIYYSQIVNDFQKGDIAEGYSVSREKKESFPLTVTSAQKNPTAFYLCDSSIKGTGGLGNEQYFGPGTRLTVT.